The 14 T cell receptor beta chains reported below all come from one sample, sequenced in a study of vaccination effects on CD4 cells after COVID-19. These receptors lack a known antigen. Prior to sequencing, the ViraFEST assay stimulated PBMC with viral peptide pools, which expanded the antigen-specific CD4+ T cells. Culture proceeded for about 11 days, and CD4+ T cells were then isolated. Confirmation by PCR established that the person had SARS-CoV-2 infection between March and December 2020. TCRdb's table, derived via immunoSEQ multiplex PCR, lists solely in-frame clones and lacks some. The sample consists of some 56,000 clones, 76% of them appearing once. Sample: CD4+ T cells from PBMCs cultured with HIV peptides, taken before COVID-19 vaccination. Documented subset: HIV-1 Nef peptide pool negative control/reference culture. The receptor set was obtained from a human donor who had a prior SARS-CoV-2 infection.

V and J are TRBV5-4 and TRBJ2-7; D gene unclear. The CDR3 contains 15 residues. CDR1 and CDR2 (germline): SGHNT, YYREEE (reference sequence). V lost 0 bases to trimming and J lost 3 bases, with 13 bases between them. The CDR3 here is CASSLGASLNYEQYF. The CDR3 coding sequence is TGTGCCAGCAGCTTGGGAGCCAGCCTTAACTACGAGCAGTACTTC. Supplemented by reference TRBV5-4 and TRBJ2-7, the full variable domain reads ETGVTQSPTHLIKTRGQQVTLRCSSQSGHNTVSWYQQALGQGPQFIFQYYREEENGRGNFPPRFSGLQFPNYSSELNVNALELDDSALYLCASSLGASLNYEQYFGPGTRLTVT.

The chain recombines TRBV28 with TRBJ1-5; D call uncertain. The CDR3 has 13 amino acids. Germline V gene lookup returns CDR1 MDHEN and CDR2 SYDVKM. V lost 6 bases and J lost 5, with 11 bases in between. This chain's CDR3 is CASSEDGYQPQHF. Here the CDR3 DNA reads TGTGCCAGCAGCGAGGACGGTTATCAGCCCCAGCATTTT.

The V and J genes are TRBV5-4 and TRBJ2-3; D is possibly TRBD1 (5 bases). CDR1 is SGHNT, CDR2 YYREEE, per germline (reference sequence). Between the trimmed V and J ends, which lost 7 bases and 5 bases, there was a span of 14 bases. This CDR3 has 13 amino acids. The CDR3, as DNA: TGTGCCAGCCGGACAAGGCCTAGAGATACGCAGTATTTT. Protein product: CASRTRPRDTQYF.

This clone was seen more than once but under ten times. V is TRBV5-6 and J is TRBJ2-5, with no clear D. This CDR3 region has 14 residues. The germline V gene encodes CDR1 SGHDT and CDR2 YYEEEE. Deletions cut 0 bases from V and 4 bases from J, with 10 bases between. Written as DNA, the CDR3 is TGTGCCAGCAGCTTGGCGCATAGACTAGAGACCCAGTACTTC. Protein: CASSLAHRLETQYF.

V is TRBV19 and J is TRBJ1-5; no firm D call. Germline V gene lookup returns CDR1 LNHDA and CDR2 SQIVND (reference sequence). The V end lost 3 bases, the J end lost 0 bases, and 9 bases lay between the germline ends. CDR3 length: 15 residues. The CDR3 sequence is CASSIRHNSNQPQHF. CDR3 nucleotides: TGTGCCAGTAGTATTCGGCATAATAGCAATCAGCCCCAGCATTTT.

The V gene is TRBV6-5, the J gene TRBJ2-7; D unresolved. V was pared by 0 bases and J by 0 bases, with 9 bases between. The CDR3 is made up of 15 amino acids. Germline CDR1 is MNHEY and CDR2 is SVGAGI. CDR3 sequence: CASSYSPVPSYEQYF. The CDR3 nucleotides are TGTGCCAGCAGTTACTCTCCGGTTCCCTCCTACGAGCAGTACTTC.

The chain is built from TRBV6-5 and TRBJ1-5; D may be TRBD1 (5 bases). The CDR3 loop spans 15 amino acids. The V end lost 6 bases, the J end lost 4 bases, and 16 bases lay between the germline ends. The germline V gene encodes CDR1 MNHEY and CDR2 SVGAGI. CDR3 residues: CASSGQHNINQPQHF. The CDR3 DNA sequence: TGTGCCAGCAGCGGACAACATAACATTAATCAGCCCCAGCATTTT.

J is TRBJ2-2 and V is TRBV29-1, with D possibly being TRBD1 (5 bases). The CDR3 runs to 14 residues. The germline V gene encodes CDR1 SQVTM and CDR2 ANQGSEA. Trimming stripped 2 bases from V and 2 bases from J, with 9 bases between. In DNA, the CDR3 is TGCAGCGTTGAAACCAGGGTAAACACCGGGGAGCTGTTTTTT. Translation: CSVETRVNTGELFF.

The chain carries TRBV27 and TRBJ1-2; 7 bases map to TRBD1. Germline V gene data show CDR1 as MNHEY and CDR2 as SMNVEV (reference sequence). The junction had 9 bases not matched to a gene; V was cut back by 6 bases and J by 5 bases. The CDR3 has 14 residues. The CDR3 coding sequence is TGTGCCAGCAGACGGACAGGCCCGGCTTATGGCTACACCTTC. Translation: CASRRTGPAYGYTF.

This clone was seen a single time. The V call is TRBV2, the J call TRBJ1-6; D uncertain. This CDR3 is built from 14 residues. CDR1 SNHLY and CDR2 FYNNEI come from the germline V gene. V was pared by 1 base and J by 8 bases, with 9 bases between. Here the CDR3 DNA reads TGTGCCAGCAGTGAAGGTCAGGAGGATTCACCCCTCCACTTT. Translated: CASSEGQEDSPLHF.

In nucleotides, the CDR3 is TGTGCCAGCAGCTCCCATCCCAGGTCAATTAATGAAAAACTGTTTTTT. This translates into CASSSHPRSINEKLFF. This sequence joins TRBV5-4 and TRBJ1-4; D ambiguous. Germline CDR1 and CDR2: SGHNT and YYREEE (reference sequence). V was clipped by 3 bases and J by 4 bases, with 16 bases between them. This CDR3 has 16 amino acids. The entire variable domain, with the rest obtained from reference TRBV5-4 and TRBJ1-4, is as follows: ETGVTQSPTHLIKTRGQQVTLRCSSQSGHNTVSWYQQALGQGPQFIFQYYREEENGRGNFPPRFSGLQFPNYSSELNVNALELDDSALYLCASSSHPRSINEKLFFGSGTQLSVL.

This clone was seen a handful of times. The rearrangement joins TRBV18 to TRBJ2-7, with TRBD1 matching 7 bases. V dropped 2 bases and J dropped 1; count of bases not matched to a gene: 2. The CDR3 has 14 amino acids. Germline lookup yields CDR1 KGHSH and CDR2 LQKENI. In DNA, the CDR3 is TGTGCCAGCTCACCAACAGGGGAATCCTACGAGCAGTACTTC. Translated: CASSPTGESYEQYF.

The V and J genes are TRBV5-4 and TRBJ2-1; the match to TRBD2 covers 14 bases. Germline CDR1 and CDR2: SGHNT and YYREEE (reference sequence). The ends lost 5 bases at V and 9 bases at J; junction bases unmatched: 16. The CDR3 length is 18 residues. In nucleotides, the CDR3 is TGTGCCAGCAGTTTCGGGACTAGCGGGAGAGCCATTGTCGGTGAGCAGTTCTTC. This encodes CASSFGTSGRAIVGEQFF.

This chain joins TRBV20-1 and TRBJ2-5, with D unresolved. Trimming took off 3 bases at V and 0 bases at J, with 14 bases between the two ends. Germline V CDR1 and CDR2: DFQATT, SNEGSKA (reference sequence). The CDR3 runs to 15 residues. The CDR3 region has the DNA TGCAGTGCTAGTAATGTGGGATTGTACCAAGAGACCCAGTACTTC. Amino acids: CSASNVGLYQETQYF.